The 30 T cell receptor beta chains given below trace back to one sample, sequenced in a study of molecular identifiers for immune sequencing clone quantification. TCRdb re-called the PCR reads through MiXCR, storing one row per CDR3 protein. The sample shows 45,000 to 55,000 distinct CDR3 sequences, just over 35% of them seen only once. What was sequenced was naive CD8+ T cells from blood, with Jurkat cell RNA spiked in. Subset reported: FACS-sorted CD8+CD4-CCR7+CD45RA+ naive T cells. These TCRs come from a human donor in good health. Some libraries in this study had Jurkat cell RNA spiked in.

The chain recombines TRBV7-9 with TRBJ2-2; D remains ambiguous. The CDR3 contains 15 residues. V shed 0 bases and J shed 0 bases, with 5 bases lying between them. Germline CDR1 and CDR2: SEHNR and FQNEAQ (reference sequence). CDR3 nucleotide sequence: TGTGCCAGCAGCTTAGCCGACACGAACACCGGGGAGCTGTTTTTT. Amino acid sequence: CASSLADTNTGELFF.

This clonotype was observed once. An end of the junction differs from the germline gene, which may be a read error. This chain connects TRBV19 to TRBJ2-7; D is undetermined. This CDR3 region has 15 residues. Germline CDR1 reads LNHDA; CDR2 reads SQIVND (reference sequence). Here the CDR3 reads CASSIGPGLSYGQYF. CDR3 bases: TGTGCCAGTAGTATAGGTCCAGGTTTAAGCTACGGGCAGTACTTC.

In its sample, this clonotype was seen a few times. The CDR3 DNA follows: TGTGCCAGCAGCTTGGGAGGGACTAGCCTCAGGGTCGATACGCAGTATTTT. Protein: CASSLGGTSLRVDTQYF. V usage is TRBV11-2 and J usage is TRBJ2-3; TRBD2 matches 9 bases. CDR3 length: 17 residues. V trimming: 3 bases; J trimming: 6 bases; junction bases outside the gene matches: 13. The V gene's germline CDR1 is SGHAT and CDR2 FQNNGV.

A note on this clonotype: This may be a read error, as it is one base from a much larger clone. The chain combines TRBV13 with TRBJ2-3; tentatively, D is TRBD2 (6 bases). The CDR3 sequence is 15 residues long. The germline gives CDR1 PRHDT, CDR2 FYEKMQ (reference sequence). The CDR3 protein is CASRSPSSPGDMQYF. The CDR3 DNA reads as TGTGCCAGCAGATCTCCTAGCTCCCCGGGGGATATGCAGTATTTT.

CDR3 DNA sequence: TGCGCCAGCCCCCTAGGAGGACTAGCGGGACTGGGAGAGCAGTACTTC. It translates to CASPLGGLAGLGEQYF. The chain joins TRBV23-1 to TRBJ2-7; 12 nucleotides match TRBD2. TRBV23-1 counts as an open reading frame of uncertain function. J lost 7 bases, V lost 8 bases, and 15 bases had no gene match. There are 16 residues in the CDR3.

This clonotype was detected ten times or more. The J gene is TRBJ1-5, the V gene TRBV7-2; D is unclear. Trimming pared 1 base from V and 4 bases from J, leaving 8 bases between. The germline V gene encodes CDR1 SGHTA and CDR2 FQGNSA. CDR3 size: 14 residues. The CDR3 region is CASSLEDRNQPQHF. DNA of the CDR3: TGTGCCAGCAGCTTAGAGGATCGTAATCAGCCCCAGCATTTT.

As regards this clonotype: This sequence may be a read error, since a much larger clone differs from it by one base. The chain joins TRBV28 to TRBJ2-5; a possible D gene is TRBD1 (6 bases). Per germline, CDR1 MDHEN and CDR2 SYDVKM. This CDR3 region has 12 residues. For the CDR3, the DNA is TGTGCCAACAGTTTGAGGGGGGAGACCCAGTACTTC. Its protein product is CANSLRGETQYF.

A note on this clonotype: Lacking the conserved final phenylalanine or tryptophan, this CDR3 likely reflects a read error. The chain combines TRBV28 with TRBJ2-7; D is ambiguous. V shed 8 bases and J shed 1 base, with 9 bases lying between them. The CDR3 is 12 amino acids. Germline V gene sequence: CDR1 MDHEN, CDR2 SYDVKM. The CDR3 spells CASGPLSYEQYY. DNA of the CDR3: TGTGCCAGCGGGCCATTATCCTACGAGCAGTACTAC.

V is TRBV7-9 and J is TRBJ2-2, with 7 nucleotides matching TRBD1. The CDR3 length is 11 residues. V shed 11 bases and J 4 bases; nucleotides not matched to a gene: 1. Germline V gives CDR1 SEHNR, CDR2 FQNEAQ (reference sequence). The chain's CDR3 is CARQGTGELFF. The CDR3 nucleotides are TGTGCCCGACAGGGCACCGGGGAGCTGTTTTTT.

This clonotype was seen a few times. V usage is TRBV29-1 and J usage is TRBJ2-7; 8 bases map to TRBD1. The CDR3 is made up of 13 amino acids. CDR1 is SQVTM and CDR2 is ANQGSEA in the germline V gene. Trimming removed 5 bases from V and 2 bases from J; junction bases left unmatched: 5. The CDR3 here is CSVCTQGAYEQYF. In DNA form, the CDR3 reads TGCAGCGTTTGCACACAGGGGGCCTACGAGCAGTACTTC.

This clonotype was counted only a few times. The CDR3 reads CASSHSGYEQYF. As DNA, the CDR3 is TGTGCCAGCAGCCATTCGGGCTACGAGCAGTACTTC. The chain links TRBV3-1 to TRBJ2-7; D gene uncertain. V was shortened by 3 bases and J by 3 bases, with 6 bases between the two germline ends. This CDR3 comprises 12 residues. Germline V gene lookup returns CDR1 LGHDT and CDR2 YNNKEL (reference sequence).

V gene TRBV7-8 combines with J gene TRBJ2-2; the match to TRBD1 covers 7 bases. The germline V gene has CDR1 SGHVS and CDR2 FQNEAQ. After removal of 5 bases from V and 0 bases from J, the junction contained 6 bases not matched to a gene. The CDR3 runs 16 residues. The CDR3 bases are TGTGCCAGCAGCCACAGACAGGGCGCGAACACCGGGGAGCTGTTTTTT. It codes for CASSHRQGANTGELFF.

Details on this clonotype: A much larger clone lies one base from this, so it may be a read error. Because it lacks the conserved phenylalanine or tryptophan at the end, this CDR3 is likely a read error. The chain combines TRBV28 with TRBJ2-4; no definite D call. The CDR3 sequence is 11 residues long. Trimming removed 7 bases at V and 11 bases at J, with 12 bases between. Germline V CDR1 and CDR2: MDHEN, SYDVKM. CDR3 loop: CASTEGEVQYY. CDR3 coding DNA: TGTGCCAGCACAGAAGGTGAAGTTCAGTACTAC.

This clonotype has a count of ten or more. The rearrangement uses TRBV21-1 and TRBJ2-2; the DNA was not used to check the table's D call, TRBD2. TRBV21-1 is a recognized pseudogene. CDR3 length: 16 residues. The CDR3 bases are TGTGCCAGGCCGTTAGAGGGAGCGGGACACACCGGGGAGCTGTTTTTT. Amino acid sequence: CARPLEGAGHTGELFF.

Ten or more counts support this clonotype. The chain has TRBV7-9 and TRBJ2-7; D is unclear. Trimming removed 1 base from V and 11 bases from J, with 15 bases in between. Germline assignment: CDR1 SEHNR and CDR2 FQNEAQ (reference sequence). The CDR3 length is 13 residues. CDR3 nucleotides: TGTGCCAGCAGCTTAGATTTTTCAGGAGTGGAGTACTTC. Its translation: CASSLDFSGVEYF.

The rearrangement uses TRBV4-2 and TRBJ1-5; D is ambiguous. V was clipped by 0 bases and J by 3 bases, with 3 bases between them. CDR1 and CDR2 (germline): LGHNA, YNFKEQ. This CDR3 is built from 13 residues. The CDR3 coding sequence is TGTGCCAGCAGCCAAGACATCAATCAGCCCCAGCATTTT. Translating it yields CASSQDINQPQHF.

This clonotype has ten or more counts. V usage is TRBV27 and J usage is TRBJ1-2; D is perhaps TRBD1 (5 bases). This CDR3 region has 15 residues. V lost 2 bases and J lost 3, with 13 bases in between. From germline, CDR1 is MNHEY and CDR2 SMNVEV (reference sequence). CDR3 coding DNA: TGTGCCAGCAGTTTAGGGCCGAGACAGTACTATGGCTACACCTTC. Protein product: CASSLGPRQYYGYTF.

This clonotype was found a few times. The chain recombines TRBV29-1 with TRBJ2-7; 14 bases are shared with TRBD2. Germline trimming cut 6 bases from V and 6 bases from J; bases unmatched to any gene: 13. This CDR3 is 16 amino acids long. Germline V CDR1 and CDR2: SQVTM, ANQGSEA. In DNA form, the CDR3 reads TGCAGCGTAGGGACTAGCGGGAGAGGCATCCTATTCGAGCAGTACTTC. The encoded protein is CSVGTSGRGILFEQYF.

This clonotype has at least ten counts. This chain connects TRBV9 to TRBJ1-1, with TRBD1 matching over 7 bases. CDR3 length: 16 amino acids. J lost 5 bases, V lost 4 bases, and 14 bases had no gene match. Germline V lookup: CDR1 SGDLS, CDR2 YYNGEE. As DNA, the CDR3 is TGTGCCAGCAGCCAGGGAAGGGGGACAGTACCGACTGAAGCTTTCTTT. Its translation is CASSQGRGTVPTEAFF. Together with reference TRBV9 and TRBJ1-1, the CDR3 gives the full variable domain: DSGVTQTPKHLITATGQRVTLRCSPRSGDLSVYWYQQSLDQGLQFLIQYYNGEERAKGNILERFSAQQFPDLHSELNLSSLELGDSALYFCASSQGRGTVPTEAFFGQGTRLTVV.

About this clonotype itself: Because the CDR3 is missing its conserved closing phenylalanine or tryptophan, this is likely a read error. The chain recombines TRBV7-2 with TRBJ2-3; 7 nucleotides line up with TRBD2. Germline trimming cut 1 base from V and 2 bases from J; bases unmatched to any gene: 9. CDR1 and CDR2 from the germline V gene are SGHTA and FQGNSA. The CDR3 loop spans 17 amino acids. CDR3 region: CASSLEWGGSFTDTQYL. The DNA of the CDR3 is TGTGCCAGCAGCTTAGAATGGGGGGGGTCATTCACAGATACGCAGTATCTT.

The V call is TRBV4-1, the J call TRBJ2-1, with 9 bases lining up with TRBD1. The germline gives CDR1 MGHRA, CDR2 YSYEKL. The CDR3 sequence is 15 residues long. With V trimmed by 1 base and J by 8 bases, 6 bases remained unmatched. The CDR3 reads CASSQGDRGYDEQFF. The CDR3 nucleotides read TGCGCCAGCAGCCAAGGAGACAGGGGGTACGATGAGCAGTTCTTC.

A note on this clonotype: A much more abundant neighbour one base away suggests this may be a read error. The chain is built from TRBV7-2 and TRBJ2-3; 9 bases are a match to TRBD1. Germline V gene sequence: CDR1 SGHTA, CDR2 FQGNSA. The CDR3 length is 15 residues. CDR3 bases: TGTGACAGCCCCGAATGGGACAGGGCTGCAGATACGCAGTATTTT. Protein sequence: CDSPEWDRAADTQYF.

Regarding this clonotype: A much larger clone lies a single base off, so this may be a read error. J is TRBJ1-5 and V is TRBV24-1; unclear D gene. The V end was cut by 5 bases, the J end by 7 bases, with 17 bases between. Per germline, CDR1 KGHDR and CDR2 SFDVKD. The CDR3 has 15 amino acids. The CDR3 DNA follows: TGTGCCACCAGTGGTCCACAACTGGGTTCGCAGCCCCAGCATTTT. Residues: CATSGPQLGSQPQHF.

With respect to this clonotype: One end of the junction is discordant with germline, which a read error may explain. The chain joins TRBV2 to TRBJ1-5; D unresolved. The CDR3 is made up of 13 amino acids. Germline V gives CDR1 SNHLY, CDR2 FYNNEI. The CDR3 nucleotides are TGTGCCAGCAGTGAATTCAGCAATCCGCCCCAGCATTTT. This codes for CASSEFSNPPQHF.

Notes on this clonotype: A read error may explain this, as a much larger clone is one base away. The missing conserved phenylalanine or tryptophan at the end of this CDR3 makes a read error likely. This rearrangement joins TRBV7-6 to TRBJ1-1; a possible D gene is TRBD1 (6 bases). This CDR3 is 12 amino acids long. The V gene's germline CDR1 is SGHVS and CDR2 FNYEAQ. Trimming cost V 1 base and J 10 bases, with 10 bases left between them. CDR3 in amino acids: CASSLEGGRAFI. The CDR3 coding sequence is TGTGCCAGCAGCTTAGAGGGGGGAAGAGCTTTCATT.

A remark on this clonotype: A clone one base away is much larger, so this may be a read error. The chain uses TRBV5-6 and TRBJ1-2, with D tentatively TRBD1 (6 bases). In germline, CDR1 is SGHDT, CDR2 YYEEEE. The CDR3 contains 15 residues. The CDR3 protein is CAGSLAGARNYGYTF. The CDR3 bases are TGTGCCGGCAGCTTGGCGGGGGCAAGGAACTATGGCTACACCTTC.

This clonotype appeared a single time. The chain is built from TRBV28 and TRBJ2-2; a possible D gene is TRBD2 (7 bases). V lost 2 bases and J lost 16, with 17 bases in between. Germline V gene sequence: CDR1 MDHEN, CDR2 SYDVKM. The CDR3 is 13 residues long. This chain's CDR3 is CASSLRVTGGPFF. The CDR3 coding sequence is TGTGCCAGCAGTTTACGGGTCACCGGGGGGCCGTTTTTT.

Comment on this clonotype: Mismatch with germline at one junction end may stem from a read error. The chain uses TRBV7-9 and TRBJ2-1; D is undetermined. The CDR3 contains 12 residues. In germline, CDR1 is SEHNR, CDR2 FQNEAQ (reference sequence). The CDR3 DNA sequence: TGTGCCAGCAGCCCCTTTACGATTGAGCAGTGCTTC. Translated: CASSPFTIEQCF.

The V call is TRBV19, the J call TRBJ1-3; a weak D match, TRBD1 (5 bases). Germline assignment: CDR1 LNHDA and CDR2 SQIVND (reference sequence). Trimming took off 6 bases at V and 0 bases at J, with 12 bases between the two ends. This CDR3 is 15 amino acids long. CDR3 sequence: CASSPGPHSGNTIYF. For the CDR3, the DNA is TGTGCCAGTAGCCCGGGACCGCACTCTGGAAACACCATATATTTT. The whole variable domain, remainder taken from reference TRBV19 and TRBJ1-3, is DGGITQSPKYLFRKEGQNVTLSCEQNLNHDAMYWYRQDPGQGLRLIYYSQIVNDFQKGDIAEGYSVSREKKESFPLTVTSAQKNPTAFYLCASSPGPHSGNTIYFGEGSWLTVV.

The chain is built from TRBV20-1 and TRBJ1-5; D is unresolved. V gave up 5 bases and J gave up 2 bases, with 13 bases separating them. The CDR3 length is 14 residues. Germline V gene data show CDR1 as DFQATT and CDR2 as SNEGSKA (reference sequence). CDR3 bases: TGCAGTGCTGCCTCTGGGTCCGGCAATCAGCCCCAGCATTTT. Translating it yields CSAASGSGNQPQHF.